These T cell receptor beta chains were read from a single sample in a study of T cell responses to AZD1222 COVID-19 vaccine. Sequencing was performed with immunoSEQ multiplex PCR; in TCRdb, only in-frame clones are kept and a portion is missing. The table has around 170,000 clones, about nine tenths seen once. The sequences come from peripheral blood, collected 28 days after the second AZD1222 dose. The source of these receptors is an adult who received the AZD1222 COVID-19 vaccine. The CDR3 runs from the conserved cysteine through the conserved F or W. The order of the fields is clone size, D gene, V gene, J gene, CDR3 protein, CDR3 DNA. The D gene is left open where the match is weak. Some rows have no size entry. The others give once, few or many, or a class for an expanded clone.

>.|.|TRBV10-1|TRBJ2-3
CASMRVDTQYF
TGCGCCAGCATGCGGGTAGATACGCAGTATTTT
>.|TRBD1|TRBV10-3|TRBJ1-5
CATDNGQAAQPQHF
TGTGCCACAGACAATGGACAGGCAGCACAGCCCCAGCATTTT
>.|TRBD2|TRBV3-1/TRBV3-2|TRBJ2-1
CASSQGVLAGDEQFF
TGTGCCAGCAGCCAAGGGGTACTAGCGGGAGACGAGCAGTTCTTC
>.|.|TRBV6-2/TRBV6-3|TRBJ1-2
CASSYEARSLGYTF
TGTGCCAGCAGTTACGAGGCCAGGAGTCTCGGCTACACCTTC
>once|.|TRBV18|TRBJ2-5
CASSPQGSETQYF
TGTGCCAGCTCACCACAGGGGTCGGAGACCCAGTACTTC
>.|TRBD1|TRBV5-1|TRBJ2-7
CASSLKVRGQGSYEQYF
TGCGCCAGCAGCTTGAAAGTGAGGGGACAGGGCTCCTACGAGCAGTACTTC
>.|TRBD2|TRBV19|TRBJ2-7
CASSSPGTISYEQYF
TGTGCCAGTAGTTCGCCGGGGACTATCTCCTACGAGCAGTACTTC
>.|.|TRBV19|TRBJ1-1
CASSMRTAEAFF
TGTGCCAGTAGTATGAGGACGGCTGAAGCTTTCTTT
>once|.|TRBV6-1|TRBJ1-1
CASSSGLMNTEAFF
TGTGCCAGCAGTTCGGGACTAATGAACACTGAAGCTTTCTTT
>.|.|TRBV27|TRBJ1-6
CASIQGSPLHF
TGTGCCTCTATCCAGGGTTCACCCCTCCACTTT
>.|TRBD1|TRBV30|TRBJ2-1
CAWSSPSRGRSYNEQFF
TGTGCCTGGAGTTCTCCATCCAGGGGGCGGTCCTACAATGAGCAGTTCTTC
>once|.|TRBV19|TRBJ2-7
CASSTTAVGTYEQYF
TGTGCCAGTAGTACCACGGCAGTAGGTACGTACGAGCAGTACTTC
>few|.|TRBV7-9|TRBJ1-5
CASSRTSEVSQPQHF
TGTGCCAGCAGCCGGACAAGCGAGGTCAGCCAGCCCCAGCATTTT
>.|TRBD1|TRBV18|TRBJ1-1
CASTDRGLSFF
TGTGCCAGTACCGACAGGGGTTTGTCTTTCTTT
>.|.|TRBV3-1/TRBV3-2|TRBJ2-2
CASSQGWGAGELFF
TGTGCCAGCAGCCAAGGATGGGGTGCCGGGGAGCTGTTTTTT
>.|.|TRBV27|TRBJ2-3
CASSLRPDTQYF
TGTGCCAGCAGTCTCCGTCCAGATACGCAGTATTTT